This TCR beta chain is from a study of T-cell reconstitution after alpha-beta-depleted transplantation in children. This clonotype showed up just a few times. Its antigen remains unidentified. Unique molecular identifiers were used to barcode this TCRbeta library. TCRdb re-derived calls from the PCR reads in MiXCR, one entry per CDR3 protein. The sample includes around 580,000 distinct CDR3 sequences, 27% seen only once; the top ten take 35% to 40%. V lost 5 bases and J lost 7; bases outside the gene matches: 7. The CDR3 consists of 14 residues. The germline V gene has CDR1 SGHVT and CDR2 SQSDAQ. Broader study findings: Several hundred expanded graft clones reportedly supplied alpha-beta T cells about two months after transplant. T cells produced anew were the main source of T-cell counts and diversity one year after transplant. Where some patients showed high TCRbeta diversity at day 60, it came from recipient T cells and thymic progenitors that had survived.

The clonotype comes from a boy in the first two years of life with Wiskott-Aldrich syndrome, due to receive a stem cell transplant. The V and J genes are TRBV7-4 and TRBJ1-4, with 7 bases fitting TRBD1. The source was PBMCs, collected before TCRalphabeta/CD19-depleted stem cell transplant. The CDR3 sequence is CASSLRDSGEKLFF. The CDR3 DNA sequence: TGTGCCAGCAGCCTCCGGGACAGCGGTGAAAAACTGTTTTTT.